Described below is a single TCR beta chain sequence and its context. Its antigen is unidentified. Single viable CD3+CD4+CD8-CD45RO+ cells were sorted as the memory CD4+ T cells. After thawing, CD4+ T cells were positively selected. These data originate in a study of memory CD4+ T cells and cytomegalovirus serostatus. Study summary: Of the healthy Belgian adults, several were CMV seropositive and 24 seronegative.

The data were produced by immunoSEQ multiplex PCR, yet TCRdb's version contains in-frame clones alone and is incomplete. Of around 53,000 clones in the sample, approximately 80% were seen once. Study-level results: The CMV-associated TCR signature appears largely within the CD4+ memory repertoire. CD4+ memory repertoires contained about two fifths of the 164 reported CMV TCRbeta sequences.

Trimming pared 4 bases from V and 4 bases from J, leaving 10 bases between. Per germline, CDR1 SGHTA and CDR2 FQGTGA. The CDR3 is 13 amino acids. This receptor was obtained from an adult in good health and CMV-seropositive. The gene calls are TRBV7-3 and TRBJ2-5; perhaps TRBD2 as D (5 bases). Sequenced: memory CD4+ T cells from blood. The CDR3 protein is CASSYDYSETQYF. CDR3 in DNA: TGTGCCAGCAGCTATGACTATTCAGAGACCCAGTACTTC.